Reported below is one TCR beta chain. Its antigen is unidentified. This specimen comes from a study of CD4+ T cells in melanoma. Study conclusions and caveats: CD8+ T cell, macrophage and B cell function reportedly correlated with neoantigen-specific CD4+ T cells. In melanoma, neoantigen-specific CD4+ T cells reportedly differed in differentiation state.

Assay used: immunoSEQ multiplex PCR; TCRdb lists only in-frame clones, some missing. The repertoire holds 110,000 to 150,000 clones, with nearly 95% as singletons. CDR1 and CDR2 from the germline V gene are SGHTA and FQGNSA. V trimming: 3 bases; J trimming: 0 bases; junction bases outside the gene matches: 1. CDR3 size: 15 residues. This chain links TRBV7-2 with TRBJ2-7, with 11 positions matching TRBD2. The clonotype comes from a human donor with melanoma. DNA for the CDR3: TGTGCCAGCAGCTTTCTAGCGGGGGGCTCCTACGAGCAGTACTTC. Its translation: CASSFLAGGSYEQYF.